The 5 T cell receptor beta chains in this list originate from one sample, sequenced in a study of cytomegalovirus exposure and HLA in healthy donors (dated by TCRdb to the late 2010s). The library was built by means of the immunoSEQ multiplex PCR assay. Here the immuneACCESS table is served through TCRdb, limited to in-frame sequences with V and J called. Missing clones are a known gap in these copies; in checked studies unresolved V genes cover under half, and the rest lacks a known reason. The sample profile shows 150,000 to 200,000 clones; approximately 85% of them were found once. The ten largest clonotypes hold 1.4% to 1.5% of the sample. Sequenced input: PBMCs. These receptors originate from a woman aged 18-30 years in good health and CMV-seronegative.

This clone was counted only a few times. The J gene is TRBJ1-4, the V gene TRBV28, with 7 positions matching TRBD1. The CDR3 has 17 residues. Per germline, CDR1 MDHEN and CDR2 SYDVKM. The V segment lost 2 bases and the J segment 7 bases; nucleotides outside the gene matches: 13. The CDR3 here is CASSLLSQGHVGEKLFF. In DNA form, the CDR3 reads TGTGCCAGCAGTTTACTGTCACAGGGGCACGTGGGTGAAAAACTGTTTTTT.

V gene TRBV2 combines with J gene TRBJ1-2; D is undetermined. CDR1 is SNHLY and CDR2 is FYNNEI in the germline V gene. Trimming removed 4 bases at V and 7 bases at J, with 13 bases between. There are 13 residues in the CDR3. CDR3 DNA: TGTGCCAGCAGTGTGAGGAAGCCCTTTGGCTACACCTTC. This gives the protein CASSVRKPFGYTF.

The V and J genes are TRBV10-3 and TRBJ1-4; D ambiguous. The CDR3 covers 15 residues. Trimming removed 1 base from V and 3 bases from J, with 9 bases in between. Germline CDR1 reads ENHRY; CDR2 reads SYGVKD. This CDR3 is CAISEYDKSNEKLFF. The DNA for the CDR3 is TGTGCCATCAGTGAGTACGACAAATCTAATGAAAAACTGTTTTTT.

The rearrangement uses TRBV7-6 and TRBJ2-1; TRBD2 matches 9 bases. Germline assignment: CDR1 SGHVS and CDR2 FNYEAQ. The CDR3 is made up of 21 amino acids. Unmatched junction bases numbered 22, after V lost 3 bases and J lost 4 bases. The CDR3 loop reads CASSFIWREGLSSTRYNEQFF. The CDR3 DNA is TGTGCCAGCAGCTTTATTTGGCGGGAGGGCCTATCATCAACGAGATACAATGAGCAGTTCTTC.

The V call is TRBV14, the J call TRBJ1-1; the match to TRBD1 covers 7 bases. CDR1 is SGHDN, CDR2 FVKESK, per germline. CDR3 length: 15 residues. Germline trimming cut 6 bases from V and 5 bases from J; bases unmatched to any gene: 12. The CDR3 loop is CASRGGRDRVTEAFF. Here the CDR3 DNA reads TGTGCCAGCAGAGGCGGAAGAGACAGGGTGACTGAAGCTTTCTTT.